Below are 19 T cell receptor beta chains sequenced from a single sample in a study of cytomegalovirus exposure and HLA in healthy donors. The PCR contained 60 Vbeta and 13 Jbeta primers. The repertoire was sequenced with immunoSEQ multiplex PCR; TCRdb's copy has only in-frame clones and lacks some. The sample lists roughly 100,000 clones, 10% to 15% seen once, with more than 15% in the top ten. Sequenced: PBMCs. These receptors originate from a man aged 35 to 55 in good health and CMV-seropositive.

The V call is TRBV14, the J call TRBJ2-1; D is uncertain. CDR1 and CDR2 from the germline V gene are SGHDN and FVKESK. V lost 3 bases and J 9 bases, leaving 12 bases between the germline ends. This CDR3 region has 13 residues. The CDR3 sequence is CASSQAGFLEQFF. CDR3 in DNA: TGTGCCAGCAGCCAGGCCGGGTTTCTTGAGCAGTTCTTC.

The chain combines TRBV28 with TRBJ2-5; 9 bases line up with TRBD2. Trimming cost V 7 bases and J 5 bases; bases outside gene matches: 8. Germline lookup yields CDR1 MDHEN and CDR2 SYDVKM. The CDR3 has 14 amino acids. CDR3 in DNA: TGTGCCAGCACCCAGGTGCGGGGGGGGGAGACCCAGTACTTC. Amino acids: CASTQVRGGETQYF.

CDR3 bases: TGTGCCAGCAGCGCAGGGGGCCTGGTCTACAATGAGCAGTTCTTC. This encodes CASSAGGLVYNEQFF. The rearrangement links TRBV7-8 to TRBJ2-1, with TRBD1 identical over 8 bases. With 5 bases clipped from V and 3 bases from J, the junction kept 6 bases outside the gene matches. Germline V gene data show CDR1 as SGHVS and CDR2 as FQNEAQ. The CDR3 totals 15 residues.

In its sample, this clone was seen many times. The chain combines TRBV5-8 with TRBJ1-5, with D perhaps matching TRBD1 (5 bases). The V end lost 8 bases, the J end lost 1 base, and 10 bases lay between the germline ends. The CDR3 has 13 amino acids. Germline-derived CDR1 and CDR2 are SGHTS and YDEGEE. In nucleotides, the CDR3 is TGTGCCAGTAGCCCAGGGAGCAATCAGCCCCAGCATTTT. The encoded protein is CASSPGSNQPQHF.

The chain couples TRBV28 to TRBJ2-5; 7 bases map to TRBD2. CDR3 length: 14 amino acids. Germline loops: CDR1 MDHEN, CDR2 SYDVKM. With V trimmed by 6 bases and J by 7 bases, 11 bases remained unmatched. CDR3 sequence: CASRAQRDSLTQYF. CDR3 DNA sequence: TGTGCCAGCAGAGCTCAGCGGGACTCCTTGACCCAGTACTTC.

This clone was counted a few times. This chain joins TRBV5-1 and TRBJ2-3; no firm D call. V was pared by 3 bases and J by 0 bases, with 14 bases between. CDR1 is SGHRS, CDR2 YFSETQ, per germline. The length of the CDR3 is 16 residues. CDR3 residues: CASSSLPVSSTDTQYF. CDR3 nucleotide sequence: TGCGCCAGCAGCTCCTTACCGGTTTCTAGCACAGATACGCAGTATTTT.

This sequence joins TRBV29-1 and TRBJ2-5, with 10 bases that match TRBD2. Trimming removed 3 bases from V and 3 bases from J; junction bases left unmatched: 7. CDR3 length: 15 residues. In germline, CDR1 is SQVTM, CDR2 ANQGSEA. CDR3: CSVDQRLAGKETQYF. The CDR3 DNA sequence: TGCAGCGTTGATCAGAGACTAGCGGGTAAAGAGACCCAGTACTTC.

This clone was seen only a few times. The CDR3 reads CASSLGEGYGYTF. DNA for the CDR3: TGTGCCAGCAGCTTGGGGGAGGGCTATGGCTACACCTTC. The V gene is TRBV7-2, the J gene TRBJ1-2, with D perhaps matching TRBD1 (5 bases). The CDR3 runs 13 residues. From germline, CDR1 is SGHTA and CDR2 FQGNSA. The V and J ends lost 3 bases and 4 bases respectively, with 9 bases between them.

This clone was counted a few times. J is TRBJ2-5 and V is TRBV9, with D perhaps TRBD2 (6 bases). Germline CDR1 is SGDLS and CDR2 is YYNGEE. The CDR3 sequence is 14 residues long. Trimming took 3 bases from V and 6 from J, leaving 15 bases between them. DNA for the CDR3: TGTGCCAGCAGCGCAGCCGGGACTGGCCAGACCCAGTACTTC. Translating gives CASSAAGTGQTQYF.

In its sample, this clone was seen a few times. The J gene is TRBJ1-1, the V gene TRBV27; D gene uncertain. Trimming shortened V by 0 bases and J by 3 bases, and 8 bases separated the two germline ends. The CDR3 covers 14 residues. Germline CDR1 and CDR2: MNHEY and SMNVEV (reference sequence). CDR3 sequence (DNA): TGTGCCAGCAGTTTATCGGGCGCCGACACTGAAGCTTTCTTT. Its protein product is CASSLSGADTEAFF.

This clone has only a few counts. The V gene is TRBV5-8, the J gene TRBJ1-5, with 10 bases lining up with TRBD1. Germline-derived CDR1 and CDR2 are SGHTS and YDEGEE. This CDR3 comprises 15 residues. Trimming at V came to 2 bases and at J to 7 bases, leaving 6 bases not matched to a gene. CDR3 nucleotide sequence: TGTGCCAGCAGCTTCGGACAGGGGGACGGGCAGCCCCAGCATTTT. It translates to CASSFGQGDGQPQHF.

In nucleotides, the CDR3 is TGTGCCAGTGCTCCGGGACAGGGGGCCGATGAGCAGTTCTTC. Translating gives CASAPGQGADEQFF. This chain connects TRBV19 to TRBJ2-1; 12 positions match TRBD1. The V and J ends lost 8 bases and 8 bases, in that order; junction bases with no gene match: 7. Germline V gene lookup returns CDR1 LNHDA and CDR2 SQIVND (reference sequence). CDR3 length: 14 residues.

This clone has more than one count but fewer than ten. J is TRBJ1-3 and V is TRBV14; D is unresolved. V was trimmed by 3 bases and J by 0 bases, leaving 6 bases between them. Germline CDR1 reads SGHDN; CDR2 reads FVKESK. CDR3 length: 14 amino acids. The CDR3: CASSQLYSGNTIYF. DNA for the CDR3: TGTGCCAGCAGCCAGCTATACTCTGGAAACACCATATATTTT.

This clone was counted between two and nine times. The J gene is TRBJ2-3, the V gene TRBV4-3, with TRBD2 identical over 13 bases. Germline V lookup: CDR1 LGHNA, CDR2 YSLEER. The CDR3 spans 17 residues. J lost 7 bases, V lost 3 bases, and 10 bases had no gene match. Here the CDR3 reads CASSQGLAGRYGYTQYF. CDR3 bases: TGCGCCAGCAGCCAGGGACTAGCGGGAAGATATGGATATACGCAGTATTTT.

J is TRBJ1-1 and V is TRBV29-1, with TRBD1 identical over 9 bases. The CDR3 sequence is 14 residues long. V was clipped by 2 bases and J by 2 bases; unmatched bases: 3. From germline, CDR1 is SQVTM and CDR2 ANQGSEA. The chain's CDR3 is CSVESGQGNTEAFF. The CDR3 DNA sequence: TGCAGCGTTGAATCGGGACAGGGAAACACTGAAGCTTTCTTT. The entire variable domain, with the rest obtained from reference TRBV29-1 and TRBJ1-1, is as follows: SAVISQKPSRDICQRGTSLTIQCQVDSQVTMMFWYRQQPGQSLTLIATANQGSEATYESGFVIDKFPISRPNLTFSTLTVSNMSPEDSSIYLCSVESGQGNTEAFFGQGTRLTVV.

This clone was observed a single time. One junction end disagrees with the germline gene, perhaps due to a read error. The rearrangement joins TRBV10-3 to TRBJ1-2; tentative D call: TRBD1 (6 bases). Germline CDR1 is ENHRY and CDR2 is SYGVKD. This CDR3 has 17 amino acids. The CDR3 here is CAISEIIGGGSNYGYPF. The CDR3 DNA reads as TGTGCCATCAGTGAGATTATAGGGGGAGGGAGTAACTATGGCTACCCCTTC.

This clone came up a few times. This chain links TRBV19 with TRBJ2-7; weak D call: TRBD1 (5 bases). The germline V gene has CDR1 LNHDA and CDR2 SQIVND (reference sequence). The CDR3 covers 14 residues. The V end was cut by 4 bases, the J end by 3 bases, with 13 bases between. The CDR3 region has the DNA TGTGCCAGTAGTAAGTCCCCTCAGGGCTACGAGCAGTACTTC. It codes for CASSKSPQGYEQYF.

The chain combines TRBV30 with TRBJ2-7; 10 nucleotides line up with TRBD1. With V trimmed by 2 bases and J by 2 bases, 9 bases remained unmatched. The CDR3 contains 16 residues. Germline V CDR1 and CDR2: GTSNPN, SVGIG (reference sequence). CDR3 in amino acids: CAWSRQGAVIAYEQYF. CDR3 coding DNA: TGTGCCTGGAGTCGACAGGGGGCGGTCATAGCCTACGAGCAGTACTTC.

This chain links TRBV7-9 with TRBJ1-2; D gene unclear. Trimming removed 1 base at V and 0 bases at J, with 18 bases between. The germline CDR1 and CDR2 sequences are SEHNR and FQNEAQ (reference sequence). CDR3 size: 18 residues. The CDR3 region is CASSLDYTLPPANYGYTF. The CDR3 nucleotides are TGTGCCAGCAGCTTAGACTATACTCTCCCACCCGCTAACTATGGCTACACCTTC.